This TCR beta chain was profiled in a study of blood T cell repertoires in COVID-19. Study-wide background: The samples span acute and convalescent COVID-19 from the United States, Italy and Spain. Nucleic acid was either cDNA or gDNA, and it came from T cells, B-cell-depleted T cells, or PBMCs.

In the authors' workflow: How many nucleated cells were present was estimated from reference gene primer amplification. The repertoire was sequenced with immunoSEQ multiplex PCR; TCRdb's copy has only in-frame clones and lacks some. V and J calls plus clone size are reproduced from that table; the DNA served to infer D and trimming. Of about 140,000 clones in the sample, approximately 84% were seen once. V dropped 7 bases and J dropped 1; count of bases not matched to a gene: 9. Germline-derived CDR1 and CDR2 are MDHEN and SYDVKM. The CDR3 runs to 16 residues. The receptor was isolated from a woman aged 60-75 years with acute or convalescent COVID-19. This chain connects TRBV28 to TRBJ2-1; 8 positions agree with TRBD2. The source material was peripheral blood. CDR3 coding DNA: TGTGCCAGCACAACCTATAGCGGGACTTCCTACAATGAGCAGTTCTTC. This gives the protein CASTTYSGTSYNEQFF.